This record looks at one T cell receptor beta chain sequence and its context. Its antigen is still unknown. This specimen belongs to a study of T cell responses to AZD1222 COVID-19 vaccine. Germline V lookup: CDR1 SGHTA, CDR2 FQGNSA. V shed 5 bases and J shed 5 bases, with 7 bases lying between them. The CDR3 spans 12 residues. Study-wide findings and caveats: A mostly white British donor set with more females was recruited, and clonal diversity was possibly underestimated. Nearly half of spike-specific TCRs reportedly target variant regions that are unmutated in the B.1.351 and B.1.1.7 variants. The study found Spike-specific TCR breadth and depth rose after two AZD1222 doses. Spike was spanned by vaccine-associated CD4 TCRs, with dominance at 160-218 and 743-854.

The method was immunoSEQ multiplex PCR; TCRdb's version includes in-frame clones alone and lacks a portion of them. The table includes 90,000 to 110,000 clones, about 91% detected once. Sequenced here: peripheral blood, sampled on day 0 of AZD1222 vaccination. This sequence was found in an adult in good health. The V call is TRBV7-2, the J call TRBJ1-5, with D unresolved. CDR3 nucleotide sequence: TGTGCCAGCAGCCCAAAGGATCAGCCCCAGCATTTT. This translates into CASSPKDQPQHF.